This TCR beta chain was identified in a study of T cells in Graves' hyperthyroidism and ophthalmopathy. The authors deemed Graves' hyperthyroidism stable absent ophthalmopathy progression within 18 months. Exclusion of a patient resulted from uncontrolled infection, other autoimmune disease, pregnancy or lactation. Diagnosing involved the use of clinical symptoms, serum thyroxine and TRAb, thyroid ultrasound and orbital computed tomography. Findings and limits, study-wide: Ophthalmopathy stood apart from stable hyperthyroidism in a 13 V-J model.

There were TCR beta CDR3 regions amplified from RNA transcripts. First-round RT-PCR with HTBI primers amplified the TCR CDR3 region. TCRdb processed the multiplex PCR reads anew with MiXCR; each CDR3 protein has one entry. The sample has around 580,000 distinct CDR3 sequences; more than 45% are singletons. In regard to this clonotype: Its antigen is as yet unknown.

CDR1 is DFQATT and CDR2 is SNEGSKA in the germline V gene (reference sequence). This CDR3 spans 14 amino acids. Trimming stripped 4 bases from V and 6 bases from J, with 16 bases between. This chain links TRBV20-1 with TRBJ1-5; perhaps TRBD1 as D (6 bases). The specimen sequenced was peripheral blood or thyroid tissue (not recorded which). The clonotype was recovered from a young woman with Graves' hyperthyroidism. This CDR3 reads CSAKKEGGSQPQHF. In nucleotides, the CDR3 is TGCAGTGCTAAGAAGGAGGGGGGCTCTCAGCCCCAGCATTTT.